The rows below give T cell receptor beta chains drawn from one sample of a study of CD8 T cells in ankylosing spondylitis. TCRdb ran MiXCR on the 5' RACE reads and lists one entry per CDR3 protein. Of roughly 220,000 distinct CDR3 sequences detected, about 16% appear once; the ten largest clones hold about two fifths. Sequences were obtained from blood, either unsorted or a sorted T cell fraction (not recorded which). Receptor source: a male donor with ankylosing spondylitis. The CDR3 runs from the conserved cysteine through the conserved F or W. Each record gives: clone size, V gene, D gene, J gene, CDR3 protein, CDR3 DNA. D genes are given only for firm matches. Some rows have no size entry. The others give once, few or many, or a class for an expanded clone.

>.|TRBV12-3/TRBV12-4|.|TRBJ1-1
CASSLVGDFEAFF
TGTGCCAGCAGTTTAGTGGGGGACTTTGAAGCTTTCTTT
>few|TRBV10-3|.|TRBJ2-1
CAISGVYNEQFF
TGTGCCATCAGTGGCGTTTACAATGAGCAGTTCTTC
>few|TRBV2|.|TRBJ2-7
CASAPDHEQYF
TGTGCCAGCGCCCCGGACCACGAGCAGTACTTC
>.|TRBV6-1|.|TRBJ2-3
CASPTDYTDTQYF
TGTGCCAGCCCAACAGATTACACAGATACGCAGTATTTT
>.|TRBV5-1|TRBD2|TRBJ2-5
CASRVGLLQETQYF
TGCGCCAGCAGGGTGGGACTATTACAAGAGACCCAGTACTTC
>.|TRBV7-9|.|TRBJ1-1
CASRGEGRTEAFF
TGTGCCAGCAGGGGGGAGGGAAGGACTGAAGCTTTCTTT
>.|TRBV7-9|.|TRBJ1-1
CASSFADEWTEAFF
TGTGCCAGCAGCTTTGCGGATGAATGGACTGAAGCTTTCTTT
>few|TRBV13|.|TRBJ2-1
CASGYRSSYNEQFF
TGTGCCAGCGGCTACAGAAGCTCCTACAATGAGCAGTTCTTC
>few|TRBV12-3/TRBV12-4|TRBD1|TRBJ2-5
CASRPGTGPQETQYF
TGTGCCAGCAGGCCGGGGACAGGGCCCCAAGAGACCCAGTACTTC
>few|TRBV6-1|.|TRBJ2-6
CASLRTTEGHPSGANVLTF
TGTGCCAGCCTCCGTACGACTGAGGGACACCCCTCTGGGGCCAACGTCCTGACTTTC
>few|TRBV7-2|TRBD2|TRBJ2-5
CASSLGGGQETQYF
TGTGCCAGCAGCTTAGGGGGGGGACAAGAGACCCAGTACTTC
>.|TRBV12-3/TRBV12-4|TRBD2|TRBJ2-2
CASSLRTSESGELFF
TGTGCCAGCAGTTTAAGGACTAGCGAATCCGGGGAGCTGTTTTTT
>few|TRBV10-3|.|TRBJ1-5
CAISAGDSNQPQHF
TGTGCCATCAGTGCAGGGGATAGCAATCAGCCCCAGCATTTT
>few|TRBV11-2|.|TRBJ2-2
CASSLVFRAPNTGELFF
TGTGCCAGCAGCTTAGTTTTCCGGGCGCCGAACACCGGGGAGCTGTTTTTT
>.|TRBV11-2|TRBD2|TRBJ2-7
CASSDSLALPYEQYF
TGTGCCAGCAGCGACTCACTAGCGTTGCCCTACGAGCAGTACTTC
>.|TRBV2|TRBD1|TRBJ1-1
CATQDRANTEAFF
TGTGCCACCCAAGACAGGGCGAACACTGAAGCTTTCTTT
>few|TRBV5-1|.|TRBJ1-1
CASRPSPNTEAFF
TGCGCCAGCAGACCGTCACCGAACACTGAAGCTTTCTTT
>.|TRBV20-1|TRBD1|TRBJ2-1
CSARDLTGALINEQFF
TGCAGTGCTAGAGACCTGACAGGGGCTCTTATCAATGAGCAGTTCTTC
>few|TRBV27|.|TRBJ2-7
CASSIGGDSYEQYF
TGTGCCAGCAGCATAGGTGGGGACTCCTACGAGCAGTACTTC
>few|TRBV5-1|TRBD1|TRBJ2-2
CASSLLDGQENTGELFF
TGCGCCAGCAGCTTGTTGGACGGACAGGAGAACACCGGGGAGCTGTTTTTT
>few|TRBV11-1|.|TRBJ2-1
CASSPGTVLESSYNEQFF
TGTGCCAGCAGCCCTGGGACTGTTCTCGAGAGCTCCTACAATGAGCAGTTCTTC
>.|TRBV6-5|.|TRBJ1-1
CASSSGRVTEAFF
TGTGCCAGCAGTTCAGGTCGGGTCACTGAAGCTTTCTTT
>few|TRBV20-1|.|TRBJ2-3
CSAPPGREYASTDTQYF
TGCAGTGCTCCCCCCGGGCGGGAATACGCTAGCACAGATACGCAGTATTTT
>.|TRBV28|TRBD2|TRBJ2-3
CASSLAGVSSTDTQYF
TGTGCCAGCAGTTTAGCGGGAGTGTCCAGCACAGATACGCAGTATTTT
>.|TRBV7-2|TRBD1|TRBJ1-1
CASSLDGRHRGTEAFF
TGTGCCAGCAGCTTAGATGGTAGACACAGGGGGACTGAAGCTTTCTTT
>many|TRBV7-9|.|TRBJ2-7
CASSLGTYEQYF
TGTGCCAGCAGTTTAGGTACCTACGAGCAGTACTTC
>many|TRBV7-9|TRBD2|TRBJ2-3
CASSLVAGDTDTQYF
TGTGCCAGCAGCTTAGTAGCGGGAGACACAGATACGCAGTATTTT
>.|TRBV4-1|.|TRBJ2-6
CASSQDEGAGPSGANVLTF
TGCGCCAGCAGCCAAGATGAGGGAGCGGGCCCCTCTGGGGCCAACGTCCTGACTTTC
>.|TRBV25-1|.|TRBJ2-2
CASNQGLHGELFF
TGTGCCAGCAACCAGGGTTTACACGGGGAGCTGTTTTTT
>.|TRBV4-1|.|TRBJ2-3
CASSQDLSGDTQYF
TGCGCCAGCAGCCAAGATCTTAGCGGAGATACGCAGTATTTT
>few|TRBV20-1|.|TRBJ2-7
CSASGQGRDEQYF
TGCAGTGCGAGTGGGCAGGGTCGGGACGAGCAGTACTTC
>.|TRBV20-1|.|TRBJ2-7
CSARDYSHYEQYF
TGCAGTGCTAGAGATTACAGCCACTACGAGCAGTACTTC
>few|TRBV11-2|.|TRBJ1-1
CASSLLRSEAFF
TGTGCCAGCAGCTTACTAAGGTCTGAAGCTTTCTTT
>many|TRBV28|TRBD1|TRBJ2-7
CASSLGTALYEQYF
TGTGCCAGCAGTCTCGGGACAGCGCTTTACGAGCAGTACTTC
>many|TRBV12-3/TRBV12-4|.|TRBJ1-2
CASSPSGAKGYGYTF
TGTGCCAGCAGCCCCTCGGGGGCGAAGGGGTATGGCTACACCTTC
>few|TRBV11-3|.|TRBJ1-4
CASSLARDRRSEKLFF
TGTGCCAGCAGCTTAGCTCGCGACAGGAGAAGTGAAAAACTGTTTTTT
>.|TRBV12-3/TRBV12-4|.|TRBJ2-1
CASSVGNYNEQFF
TGTGCCAGCAGCGTCGGAAACTACAATGAGCAGTTCTTC
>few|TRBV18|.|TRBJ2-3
CASSPPEREDTQYF
TGTGCCAGCTCACCACCGGAGAGGGAAGATACGCAGTATTTT
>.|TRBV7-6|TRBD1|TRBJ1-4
CASSSGGLANEKLFF
TGTGCCAGCAGCTCAGGGGGGCTTGCTAATGAAAAACTGTTTTTT
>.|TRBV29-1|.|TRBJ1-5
CSVELDSNQPQHF
TGCAGCGTTGAATTGGACAGCAATCAGCCCCAGCATTTT
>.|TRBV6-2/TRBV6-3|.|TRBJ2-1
CASSSISTTGFDEQFF
TGTGCCAGCAGTTCAATTAGCACAACCGGGTTCGATGAGCAGTTCTTC
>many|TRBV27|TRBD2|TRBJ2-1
CASSRRGLAGAKQFF
TGTGCCAGCAGCAGACGAGGACTAGCGGGGGCGAAGCAGTTCTTC
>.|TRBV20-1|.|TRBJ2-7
CSALQPDGNLYEQYF
TGCAGTGCCTTACAACCCGACGGGAACCTCTACGAGCAGTACTTC
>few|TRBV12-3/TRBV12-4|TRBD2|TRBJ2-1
CASSSGLAGTDYNEQFF
TGTGCCAGCAGCTCGGGACTAGCGGGAACAGACTACAATGAGCAGTTCTTC
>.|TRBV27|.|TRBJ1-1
CASSLVGAEAFF
TGTGCCAGCAGTTTAGTTGGGGCTGAAGCTTTCTTT
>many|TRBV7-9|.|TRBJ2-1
CASRELAVNEQFF
TGTGCCAGCCGGGAGTTAGCGGTTAATGAGCAGTTCTTC
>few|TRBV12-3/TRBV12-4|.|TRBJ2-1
CASSFHLESSYNEQFF
TGTGCCAGCAGCTTCCACCTTGAGAGCTCCTACAATGAGCAGTTCTTC
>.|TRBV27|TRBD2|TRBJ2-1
CASSSLSGAGGPILYNEQFF
TGTGCCAGCAGTTCGTTATCTGGGGCGGGAGGGCCAATACTTTACAATGAGCAGTTCTTC
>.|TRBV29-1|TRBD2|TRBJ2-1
CSVPNLAGGSYNEQFF
TGCAGCGTTCCTAACCTAGCGGGCGGCTCCTACAATGAGCAGTTCTTC
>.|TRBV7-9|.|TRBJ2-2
CASTSLEVAGVGGELFF
TGTGCCAGCACCTCCTTAGAGGTGGCTGGGGTCGGCGGGGAGCTGTTTTTT
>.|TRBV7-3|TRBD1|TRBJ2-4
CASSFRKTGTALAKNIQYF
TGTGCCAGCAGCTTTCGAAAGACCGGGACAGCACTAGCCAAAAACATTCAGTACTTC
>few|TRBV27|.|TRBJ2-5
CASSLKGPQYF
TGTGCCAGCAGTTTGAAGGGACCCCAGTACTTC
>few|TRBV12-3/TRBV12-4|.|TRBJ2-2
CASSFFRGAGELFF
TGTGCCAGCAGTTTCTTCCGTGGGGCCGGGGAGCTGTTTTTT
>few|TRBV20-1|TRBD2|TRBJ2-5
CSAREWRESVETQYF
TGCAGTGCTAGAGAATGGCGGGAGTCGGTGGAGACCCAGTACTTC
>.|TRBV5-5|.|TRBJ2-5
CASSNWEYQETQYF
TGTGCCAGCAGCAACTGGGAGTACCAAGAGACCCAGTACTTC
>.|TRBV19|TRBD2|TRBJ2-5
CASSIDSGTSGIETQYF
TGTGCCAGTAGTATAGACTCCGGGACTAGCGGGATAGAGACCCAGTACTTC
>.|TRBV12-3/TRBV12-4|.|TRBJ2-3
CASSLGAGTDTQYF
TGTGCCAGCAGTTTAGGCGCCGGCACAGATACGCAGTATTTT
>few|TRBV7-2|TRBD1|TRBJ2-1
CASSSLRDSEYNEQFF
TGTGCCAGCAGCTCTCTCCGGGACAGTGAATACAATGAGCAGTTCTTC
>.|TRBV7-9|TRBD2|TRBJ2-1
CASSSAGTSGYNEQFF
TGTGCCAGCAGCTCGGCCGGGACTAGCGGATACAATGAGCAGTTCTTC